The rows below give T cell receptor beta chains drawn from one sample of a study of blood T cell repertoires in COVID-19. This table comes from immunoSEQ multiplex PCR, and its TCRdb copy is limited to in-frame clones, with some not included. Of some 120,000 clones in the sample, approximately 80% were seen once. Sequencing was carried out using peripheral blood. These receptors all come from a man aged 35-49 years with active or convalescent COVID-19. The CDR3 runs from the conserved cysteine through the conserved F or W. Fields, in order: V gene, J gene, D gene, CDR3 length, clone size, CDR3 protein, CDR3 DNA. D genes are given only for firm matches. Clone size appears in some rows only: once, few, many, or a class for an expanded clone.

TRBV9	TRBJ1-6	.	13	.	CASSVFINSPLHF	TGTGCCAGCAGCGTTTTTATTAATTCACCCCTCCACTTT
TRBV19	TRBJ1-2	TRBD1	14	once	CASSPGQGNYGYTF	TGTGCCAGTAGTCCCGGACAGGGTAACTATGGCTACACCTTC
TRBV5-1	TRBJ1-1	TRBD1	15	.	CASSKLTGFDTEAFF	TGCGCCAGCAGCAAACTGACAGGGTTTGACACTGAAGCTTTCTTT
TRBV30	TRBJ2-2	TRBD1	15	.	CAWRDFQGAPGELFF	TGTGCCTGGAGGGACTTCCAGGGGGCACCCGGGGAGCTGTTTTTT
TRBV2	TRBJ1-1	.	12	.	CASELKNTEAFF	TGTGCCAGCGAACTAAAGAACACTGAAGCTTTCTTT
TRBV6-6	TRBJ1-1	TRBD1	14	.	CASSYGGQGTEAFF	TGTGCCAGCAGTTACGGGGGACAGGGAACTGAAGCTTTCTTT
TRBV2	TRBJ2-1	TRBD2	14	.	CASHWAGGLDEQFF	TGTGCCAGCCACTGGGCGGGGGGGCTGGATGAGCAGTTCTTC
TRBV2	TRBJ1-6	.	15	few	CASNEDRTYNSPLHF	TGTGCCAGCAACGAAGACAGAACCTATAATTCACCCCTCCACTTT
TRBV19	TRBJ1-5	.	15	few	CASSVTVSGTATQHF	TGTGCCAGTAGTGTGACTGTCTCTGGAACTGCGACCCAGCATTTT
TRBV30	TRBJ1-2	.	11	.	CAWSGLWGYTF	TGTGCCTGGAGTGGGCTTTGGGGCTACACCTTC
TRBV11-1	TRBJ2-5	.	13	.	CASSLAVRETQYF	TGTGCCAGCAGCTTAGCTGTGCGGGAGACCCAGTACTTC
TRBV30	TRBJ1-2	.	13	.	CALTPGPGHGYTF	TGTGCCCTTACCCCAGGGCCGGGTCATGGCTACACCTTC
TRBV6-5	TRBJ1-4	.	14	.	CASVRGGVGEKLFF	TGTGCCAGCGTGCGGGGGGGGGTAGGAGAAAAACTGTTTTTT
TRBV7-6	TRBJ2-7	TRBD2	16	.	CASSPGLAGNSYEQYF	TGTGCCAGCAGCCCCGGACTAGCGGGGAACTCCTACGAGCAGTACTTC
TRBV7-2	TRBJ2-1	.	16	few	CASSLRRGQSYNEQFF	TGTGCCAGCAGCTTACGGCGGGGCCAATCCTACAATGAGCAGTTCTTC
TRBV18	TRBJ1-3	.	15	.	CASSPAGVSGNTIYF	TGTGCCAGCTCACCCGCCGGGGTCTCTGGAAACACCATATATTTT
TRBV7-2	TRBJ1-1	.	14	.	CASSSQNTGTEAFF	TGTGCCAGCAGCTCCCAAAATACAGGGACTGAAGCTTTCTTT
TRBV19	TRBJ1-4	.	15	.	CASSSLAFANEKLFF	TGTGCCAGTAGTTCCCTGGCATTTGCCAATGAAAAACTGTTTTTT
TRBV6-5	TRBJ2-7	.	12	.	CASSYGPYEQYF	TGTGCCAGCAGTTACGGGCCCTACGAGCAGTACTTC
TRBV28	TRBJ1-2	TRBD1	14	.	CASSGGQGKTGYTF	TGTGCCAGCAGTGGCGGACAGGGTAAGACTGGCTACACCTTC
TRBV6-6	TRBJ1-2	.	15	.	CASSYFAGRAEGYTF	TGTGCCAGCAGTTACTTCGCTGGGAGGGCGGAAGGCTACACCTTC
TRBV30	TRBJ1-1	.	12	.	CAWSGDYTEAFF	TGTGCCTGGAGTGGAGACTACACTGAAGCTTTCTTT
TRBV29-1	TRBJ1-1	.	15	.	CSGAIGAAGSSEAFF	TGCAGCGGTGCTATAGGGGCCGCAGGTTCTAGTGAAGCTTTCTTT
TRBV10-3	TRBJ1-2	TRBD1	15	.	CAISLGGTGPYGYTF	TGTGCCATCAGCCTCGGAGGGACAGGACCATATGGCTACACCTTC
TRBV5-1	TRBJ1-2	TRBD1	14	.	CASSLGTGVRGYTF	TGCGCCAGCAGCTTGGGGACAGGGGTCCGGGGCTACACCTTC
TRBV11-2	TRBJ2-5	.	15	.	CASSWGVGGSETQYF	TGTGCCAGCAGCTGGGGGGTTGGGGGTTCGGAGACCCAGTACTTC
TRBV24-1	TRBJ2-1	TRBD1	16	.	CATSDRGQGLLNEQFF	TGTGCCACCAGTGACCGGGGACAGGGTCTATTGAATGAGCAGTTCTTC
TRBV6-5	TRBJ1-2	.	16	.	CASSYSRPRGIYGYTF	TGTGCCAGCAGTTACTCAAGGCCGAGGGGGATCTATGGCTACACCTTC
TRBV30	TRBJ2-2	.	14	.	CAWRTSVNTGELFF	TGTGCCTGGAGAACGTCAGTCAACACCGGGGAGCTGTTTTTT
TRBV6-5	TRBJ1-1	.	13	.	CASTLTGYTEAFF	TGTGCCAGCACCCTAACCGGGTACACTGAAGCTTTCTTT
TRBV18	TRBJ1-2	TRBD1	15	.	CASSRRDSSNYGYTF	TGTGCCAGCTCACGCCGGGACAGCTCAAACTATGGCTACACCTTC
TRBV18	TRBJ2-7	TRBD2	17	.	CASSLVGLAGETYEQYF	TGTGCCAGCTCCCTCGTAGGGCTAGCGGGAGAGACCTACGAGCAGTACTTC
TRBV30	TRBJ2-7	TRBD1	12	.	CAWGQGAHEQYF	TGTGCCTGGGGCCAGGGGGCTCACGAGCAGTACTTC
TRBV19	TRBJ2-7	TRBD1	15	.	CASSSPGTGGYEQYF	TGTGCCAGTAGTAGCCCCGGGACAGGGGGCTACGAGCAGTACTTC
TRBV29-1	TRBJ1-1	TRBD1	16	.	CSVQTGGRKFNTEAFF	TGCAGCGTGCAGACAGGGGGCAGGAAGTTTAACACTGAAGCTTTCTTT